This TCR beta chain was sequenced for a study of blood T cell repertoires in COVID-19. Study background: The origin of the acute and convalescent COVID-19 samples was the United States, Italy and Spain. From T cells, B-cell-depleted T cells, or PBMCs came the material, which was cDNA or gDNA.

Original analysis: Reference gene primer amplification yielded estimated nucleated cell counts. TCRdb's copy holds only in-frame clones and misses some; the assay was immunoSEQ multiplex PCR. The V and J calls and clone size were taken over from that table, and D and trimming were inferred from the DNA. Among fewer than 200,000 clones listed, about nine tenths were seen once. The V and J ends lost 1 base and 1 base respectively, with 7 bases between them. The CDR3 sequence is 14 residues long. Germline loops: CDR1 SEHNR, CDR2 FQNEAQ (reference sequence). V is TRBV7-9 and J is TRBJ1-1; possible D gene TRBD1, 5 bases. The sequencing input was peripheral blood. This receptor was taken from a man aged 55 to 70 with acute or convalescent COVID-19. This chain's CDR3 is CASSLVRENTEAFF. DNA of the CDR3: TGTGCCAGCAGCTTAGTCAGGGAGAACACTGAAGCTTTCTTT.